Sequencing of this T cell receptor (beta chain) was carried out in a study of patients and donors after allogeneic stem cell transplantation. Using its own MiXCR run on the RT-PCR reads, TCRdb lists one record per CDR3 protein. The table includes some 87,000 distinct CDR3 sequences, 48% detected once. Germline lookup yields CDR1 KGHDR and CDR2 SFDVKD. Trimming took 3 bases from V and 3 from J, leaving 8 bases between them. The CDR3 has 14 residues. The V call is TRBV24-1, the J call TRBJ1-5; D unclear. This TCR was sampled from a human donor who was either an allogeneic HSCT recipient or a stem cell or donor lymphocyte infusion donor (not recorded which). It is not recorded whose cells these are; they may come from a transplant donor. Sequencing was carried out using blood, either unsorted or a sorted T cell fraction (not recorded which). The CDR3 sequence: CATSDTSINQPQHF. In DNA form, the CDR3 reads TGTGCCACCAGTGATACATCGATCAATCAGCCCCAGCATTTT.